The 25 T cell receptor beta chains in this list originate from one sample, sequenced in a study of spatial heterogeneity in lung cancer. Time point described: sample taken at primary tumor resection. TCRdb re-analysed the 5' RACE reads in MiXCR, keeping a single row per CDR3 protein. The top ten hold 43% of the sample, which has 40,000 to 45,000 distinct CDR3 sequences, nearly 7% seen once. The sample was PBMCs, taken at surgery. Source of these receptors: a female donor with early-stage non-small cell lung cancer.

Ten or more counts support this clonotype. This chain joins TRBV5-1 and TRBJ1-2; D call uncertain. The V gene's germline CDR1 is SGHRS and CDR2 YFSETQ. The CDR3 is made up of 13 amino acids. Trimming cost V 1 base and J 2 bases, with 6 bases left between them. CDR3 region: CASSLYENYGYTF. DNA for the CDR3: TGCGCCAGCAGCTTGTATGAGAACTATGGCTACACCTTC.

This clonotype was picked up many times. The CDR3 region is CASNTDNPPYEQYF. CDR3 DNA: TGCGCCAGCAACACGGACAACCCCCCCTACGAGCAGTACTTC. V usage is TRBV5-1 and J usage is TRBJ2-7, with a possible D match to TRBD1 (5 bases). Between the trimmed V and J ends, which lost 6 bases and 2 bases, there was a span of 15 bases. CDR3 length equals 14 residues. CDR1 is SGHRS, CDR2 YFSETQ, per germline. The variable domain in full, with the rest retrieved from reference TRBV5-1 and TRBJ2-7, is KAGVTQTPRYLIKTRGQQVTLSCSPISGHRSVSWYQQTPGQGLQFLFEYFSETQRNKGNFPGRFSGRQFSNSRSEMNVSTLELGDSALYLCASNTDNPPYEQYFGPGTRLTVT.

The CDR3 is CASSAREGGEGQPQHF. Written as DNA, the CDR3 is TGTGCCAGCAGCGCGAGGGAAGGGGGCGAGGGTCAGCCCCAGCATTTT. The chain links TRBV9 to TRBJ1-5; 7 nucleotides agree with TRBD1. The V segment lost 3 bases and the J segment 6 bases; nucleotides outside the gene matches: 12. The CDR3 contains 16 residues. Germline CDR1 and CDR2: SGDLS and YYNGEE.

This clonotype was seen repeatedly, ten times or more. The chain couples TRBV20-1 to TRBJ2-3, with 8 bases fitting TRBD1. CDR1 DFQATT and CDR2 SNEGSKA come from the germline V gene (reference sequence). CDR3 size: 13 residues. Germline trimming cut 5 bases from V and 1 base from J; bases unmatched to any gene: 2. CDR3 residues: CSAGQGGTDTQYF. The CDR3, as DNA: TGCAGTGCTGGACAGGGAGGCACAGATACGCAGTATTTT.

Only a few counts were recorded for this clonotype. This rearrangement joins TRBV24-1 to TRBJ2-3; 7 bases are shared with TRBD1. The CDR3 runs to 15 residues. Germline assignment: CDR1 KGHDR and CDR2 SFDVKD. The V and J ends lost 3 bases and 1 base, in that order; junction bases with no gene match: 3. The CDR3 DNA is TGTGCCACCAGTGATCCCGGGACAGGCACAGATACGCAGTATTTT. It specifies CATSDPGTGTDTQYF.

This clonotype has at least ten counts. The V call is TRBV7-6, the J call TRBJ1-5; a weak D match, TRBD1 (5 bases). V lost 3 bases to trimming and J lost 7 bases, with 10 bases between them. Germline V gene data show CDR1 as SGHVS and CDR2 as FNYEAQ. CDR3 length: 13 amino acids. The CDR3: CASSLGLDQPQHF. CDR3 in DNA: TGTGCCAGCAGCTTGGGGCTTGACCAGCCCCAGCATTTT.

This clonotype was seen at least ten times. The chain is built from TRBV12-3 or TRBV12-4 and TRBJ1-6; D unresolved. The CDR3 runs to 14 residues. The ends were cut back, 1 base at V and 6 bases at J, with 7 bases in the middle. CDR3 sequence (DNA): TGTGCCAGCAGTTTAGGCGCGGGTAATTCACCCCTCCACTTT. Protein: CASSLGAGNSPLHF.

The chain couples TRBV5-6 to TRBJ2-7; D not resolved. The CDR3 has 13 amino acids. Per the germline V gene, CDR1 is SGHDT and CDR2 is YYEEEE. Trimming took off 0 bases at V and 5 bases at J, with 9 bases between the two ends. The CDR3 DNA is TGTGCCAGCAGCTTGGCCTCTGGAGACGAGCAGTACTTC. Residues: CASSLASGDEQYF.

This sequence joins TRBV7-9 and TRBJ1-4; 8 nucleotides match TRBD1. The V gene end was trimmed by 3 bases and the J gene end by 4 bases; junction bases not matched to a gene: 4. Per the germline V gene, CDR1 is SEHNR and CDR2 is FQNEAQ (reference sequence). The CDR3 runs to 15 residues. The CDR3 region is CASSFGQGSNEKLFF. CDR3 DNA sequence: TGTGCCAGCAGCTTTGGACAGGGTAGTAATGAAAAACTGTTTTTT.

This clonotype appeared a few times. The chain couples TRBV5-1 to TRBJ2-2; unclear D gene. CDR3 size: 14 residues. Germline assignment: CDR1 SGHRS and CDR2 YFSETQ. V was clipped by 3 bases and J by 7 bases, with 13 bases between them. This CDR3 is CASSSVLFGGELFF. The CDR3 coding sequence is TGCGCCAGCAGCTCGGTCCTATTTGGCGGGGAGCTGTTTTTT.

The chain couples TRBV7-2 to TRBJ1-2, with D perhaps TRBD1 (5 bases). V was cut by 0 bases and J by 4 bases, with 9 bases left in between. The CDR3 loop spans 14 amino acids. The V gene's germline CDR1 is SGHTA and CDR2 FQGNSA. The CDR3 nucleotides read TGTGCCAGCAGCTTAGCCGCGGGACTCTATGGCTACACCTTC. Translating it yields CASSLAAGLYGYTF.

The table lists this clonotype with many counts. The chain recombines TRBV5-1 with TRBJ1-1, with TRBD1 matching over 9 bases. Germline CDR1 and CDR2: SGHRS and YFSETQ. J was trimmed by 5 bases and V by 3 bases; bases with no gene match: 17. The CDR3 totals 18 residues. CDR3: CASSSEYLTGGARTEAFF. The CDR3, as DNA: TGCGCCAGCAGCTCCGAATACTTAACAGGGGGCGCGCGGACTGAAGCTTTCTTT.

This clonotype has only a few counts. This chain connects TRBV7-8 to TRBJ1-2; possibly TRBD1 for D (5 bases). V lost 5 bases and J 9 bases, leaving 22 bases between the germline ends. The CDR3 spans 15 residues. Germline loops: CDR1 SGHVS, CDR2 FQNEAQ. The CDR3 DNA reads TGTGCCAGCAGCACATCAGCCGGGCAGGGCGCTCGCTACACCTTC. Translation: CASSTSAGQGARYTF.

The table lists this clonotype with many counts. The chain joins TRBV29-1 to TRBJ1-1; maybe TRBD1 (5 bases). This CDR3 is 10 amino acids long. V dropped 6 bases and J dropped 3 bases, with 5 bases sitting between them. The V gene's germline CDR1 is SQVTM and CDR2 ANQGSEA. The CDR3 DNA is TGCAGCGTAGGGGACACTGAAGCTTTCTTT. Protein sequence: CSVGDTEAFF.

This clonotype has a handful of counts. CDR3 bases: TGCGCCAGCAGCCAGACCAGTCTAGCTAACTATGGCTACACCTTC. Amino acids: CASSQTSLANYGYTF. The V and J genes are TRBV4-3 and TRBJ1-2, with D hard to call. The CDR3 runs to 15 residues. V shed 3 bases and J shed 0 bases, with 11 bases lying between them. Germline V gives CDR1 LGHNA, CDR2 YSLEER.

This clonotype was counted ten times or more. This chain connects TRBV2 to TRBJ2-1; a weak D match, TRBD1 (5 bases). Germline V lookup: CDR1 SNHLY, CDR2 FYNNEI. The CDR3 length is 13 residues. Trimming removed 4 bases from V and 4 bases from J, with 8 bases in between. The CDR3 protein is CASSAQDYNEQFF. DNA of the CDR3: TGTGCCAGCAGTGCACAGGATTACAATGAGCAGTTCTTC.

The genes are TRBV5-5 and TRBJ2-3; no definite D call. Trimming removed 0 bases at V and 4 bases at J, with 9 bases between. CDR3 size: 14 residues. Germline assignment: CDR1 SGHKS and CDR2 YYEKEE (reference sequence). The CDR3 nucleotides read TGTGCCAGCAGCTTGGGTAGGATACCAGATACGCAGTATTTT. The encoded protein is CASSLGRIPDTQYF. The entire variable domain, with the rest obtained from reference TRBV5-5 and TRBJ2-3, is as follows: DAGVTQSPTHLIKTRGQQVTLRCSPISGHKSVSWYQQVLGQGPQFIFQYYEKEERGRGNFPDRFSARQFPNYSSELNVNALLLGDSALYLCASSLGRIPDTQYFGPGTRLTVL.

Ten or more counts support this clonotype. This rearrangement joins TRBV28 to TRBJ1-2; a weak D match, TRBD1 (5 bases). Looked up from germline, CDR1 is MDHEN and CDR2 is SYDVKM. V was pared by 3 bases and J by 3 bases, with 17 bases between. The CDR3 runs 16 residues. In DNA, the CDR3 is TGTGCCAGCAGTTTCATTGATCCGGGGGTGTACTATGGCTACACCTTC. This codes for CASSFIDPGVYYGYTF.

In this sample, this clonotype turned up many times. The V and J genes are TRBV6-1 and TRBJ2-3, with D possibly being TRBD1 (5 bases). The V and J ends lost 6 bases and 2 bases respectively, with 15 bases between them. The CDR3 length is 15 residues. The germline CDR1 and CDR2 sequences are MNHNS and SASEGT. CDR3 in amino acids: CASRHNRQYTDTQYF. The DNA for the CDR3 is TGTGCCAGCAGACACAACAGACAGTACACAGATACGCAGTATTTT.

This clonotype has at least ten counts. The CDR3 DNA is TGCAGCGTTATAAGGACGAACACTGAAGCTTTCTTT. Amino acid sequence: CSVIRTNTEAFF. This chain links TRBV29-1 with TRBJ1-1; the D is unclear. From germline, CDR1 is SQVTM and CDR2 ANQGSEA. The ends were cut back, 5 bases at V and 1 base at J, with 8 bases in the middle. The CDR3 spans 12 residues. The full variable domain, its missing parts supplied by reference TRBV29-1 and TRBJ1-1, is SAVISQKPSRDICQRGTSLTIQCQVDSQVTMMFWYRQQPGQSLTLIATANQGSEATYESGFVIDKFPISRPNLTFSTLTVSNMSPEDSSIYLCSVIRTNTEAFFGQGTRLTVV.

This clonotype was detected many times. This chain links TRBV29-1 with TRBJ1-1, with 7 bases lining up with TRBD1. CDR3 length: 12 residues. CDR1 and CDR2 (germline): SQVTM, ANQGSEA. J gave up 4 bases and V 5 bases, and 4 bases lay outside the gene matches. CDR3 sequence (DNA): TGCAGCGTTCAGGGGGGGTTCACTGAAGCTTTCTTT. Translation gives CSVQGGFTEAFF.

The chain is built from TRBV28 and TRBJ2-1; 8 bases are shared with TRBD2. The CDR3 loop spans 15 amino acids. Germline V gives CDR1 MDHEN, CDR2 SYDVKM. The V segment lost 8 bases and the J segment 3 bases; nucleotides outside the gene matches: 9. The CDR3: CASPPLADLYNEQFF. The CDR3 bases are TGTGCCAGCCCCCCACTAGCGGATCTCTACAATGAGCAGTTCTTC.

On this clonotype itself: Given a much more abundant clone one base away, this may be a read error. The CDR3 end shows no conserved phenylalanine or tryptophan, and so a read error is likely. V and J are TRBV3-1 and TRBJ1-3; the D gene is possibly TRBD1 (5 bases). The CDR3 runs 15 residues. Germline CDR1 LGHDT, CDR2 YNNKEL (reference sequence). Between the trimmed V and J ends, which lost 4 bases and 2 bases, there was a span of 12 bases. In DNA form, the CDR3 reads TGTGCCAGCAGCCCCTTGGGGGGAACTGGAAACACCATATATTCT. This translates into CASSPLGGTGNTIYS.

This clonotype occurred many times. The V gene is TRBV25-1, the J gene TRBJ1-4; TRBD1 might be the D (5 bases). CDR1 is MGHDK, CDR2 SYGVNS, per germline. This CDR3 comprises 17 residues. Trimming shortened V by 5 bases and J by 4 bases, and 20 bases separated the two germline ends. The CDR3 here is CASSRGPTTEVNEKLFF. CDR3 bases: TGTGCCAGCAGTAGGGGCCCAACAACTGAGGTTAATGAAAAACTGTTTTTT. The complete variable domain, with remaining parts taken from reference TRBV25-1 and TRBJ1-4, reads EADIYQTPRYLVIGTGKKITLECSQTMGHDKMYWYQQDPGMELHLIHYSYGVNSTEKGDLSSESTVSRIRTEHFPLTLESARPSHTSQYLCASSRGPTTEVNEKLFFGSGTQLSVL.

This clonotype was detected many times. The chain carries TRBV5-1 and TRBJ2-3, with D unclear. V dropped 0 bases and J dropped 2 bases, with 7 bases sitting between them. The length of the CDR3 is 14 residues. The germline CDR1 and CDR2 sequences are SGHRS and YFSETQ. CDR3 loop: CASSLEHVTDTQYF. In nucleotides, the CDR3 is TGCGCCAGCAGCTTGGAGCACGTCACAGATACGCAGTATTTT.